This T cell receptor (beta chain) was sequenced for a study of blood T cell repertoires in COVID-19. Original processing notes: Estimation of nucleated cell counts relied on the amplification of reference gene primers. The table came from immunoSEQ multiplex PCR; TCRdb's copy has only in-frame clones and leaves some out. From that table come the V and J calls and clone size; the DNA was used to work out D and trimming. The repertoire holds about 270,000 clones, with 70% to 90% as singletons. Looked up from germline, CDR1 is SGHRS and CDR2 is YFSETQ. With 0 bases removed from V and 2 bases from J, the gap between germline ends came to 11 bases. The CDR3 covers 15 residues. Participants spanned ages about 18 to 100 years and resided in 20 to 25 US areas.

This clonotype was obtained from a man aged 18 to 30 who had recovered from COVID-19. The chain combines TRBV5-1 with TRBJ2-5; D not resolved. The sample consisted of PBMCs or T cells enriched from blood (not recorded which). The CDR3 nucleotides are TGCGCCAGCAGCTTGGCTCCCGGTCCTCAAGAGACCCAGTACTTC. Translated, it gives CASSLAPGPQETQYF. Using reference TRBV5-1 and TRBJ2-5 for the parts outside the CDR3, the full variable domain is KAGVTQTPRYLIKTRGQQVTLSCSPISGHRSVSWYQQTPGQGLQFLFEYFSETQRNKGNFPGRFSGRQFSNSRSEMNVSTLELGDSALYLCASSLAPGPQETQYFGPGTRLLVL.